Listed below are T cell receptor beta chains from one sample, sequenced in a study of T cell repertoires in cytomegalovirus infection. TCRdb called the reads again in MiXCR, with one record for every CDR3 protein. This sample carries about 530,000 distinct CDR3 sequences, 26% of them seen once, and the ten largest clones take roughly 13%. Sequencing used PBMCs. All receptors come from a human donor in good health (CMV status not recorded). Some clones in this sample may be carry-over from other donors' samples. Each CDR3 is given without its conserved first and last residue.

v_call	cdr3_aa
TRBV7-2	ASSPMARGSGYT
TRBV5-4	ASSLEAPVHYGYT
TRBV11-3	ASSLRFSTGELF
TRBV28	ASSFGLALHEQY
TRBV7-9	ASSMVGSGSVHNEQF
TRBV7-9	ASSLGRGLAGNEQF
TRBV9	ASSVAGGGLLQETQY
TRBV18	ASSPPLQWNYGYT
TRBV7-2	ASSLVTATQETQY
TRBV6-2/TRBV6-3	ASSYRARVQPQH
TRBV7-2	ASSSQTGPVYEQY
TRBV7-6	ASSLVPQGWETEAF
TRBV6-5	ASSYFGVDEKLF
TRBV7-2	ASSLQRTGVGGYT
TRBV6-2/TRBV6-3	ASSYSADPDSGNTIY
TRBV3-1	ASSQVMGLAF
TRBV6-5	ASSHLLYGRTDTQY
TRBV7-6	ASSLSRRRGGQDTQY
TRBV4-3	ASSQQLGGTNYGYT
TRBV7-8	ASSQKGGAAYNEQF
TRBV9	ASSVGWGVTEAF
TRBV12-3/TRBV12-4	ASRPIEGHGYT
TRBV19	ASSILNRWYGYT
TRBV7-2	ASSLRGTGPDTQY
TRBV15	ATSRDLGVAGANVLT
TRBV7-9	ASSSALPGRPNEKLF
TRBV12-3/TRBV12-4	ASSPSGRGGEQF
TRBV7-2	ASSLVATKNTEAF
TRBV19	ASGTSAEQY
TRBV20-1	SARRADQETQY
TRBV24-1	ATSDRGGNEKLF
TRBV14	ASSQAFGGPYGYT
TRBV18	ASSPPRPSGTYNEQF